Sequencing of this T cell receptor (beta chain) was carried out in a study of blood T cell repertoires in COVID-19. Overall study: PBMCs, B-cell-depleted T cells, or T cells were the source of the cDNA or gDNA that made up the material.

The V gene lost 0 bases and the J gene lost 4 bases, with 10 bases spanning the gap. Per germline, CDR1 LGHNA and CDR2 YNFKEQ. The CDR3 contains 15 residues. The Seattle patients, enrolled during active infection, were followed longitudinally. Original analysis: Estimation of nucleated cell counts relied on the amplification of reference gene primers. Measured with immunoSEQ multiplex PCR; TCRdb has only the in-frame clones, and not every one. V and J calls and clone size are as listed in that table; D and trimming were resolved from the DNA. The table lists under 300,000 clones, nearly 90% of them singletons, with approximately 2.1% in the top ten.

The chain couples TRBV4-2 to TRBJ2-1; D remains unclear. The sample consisted of peripheral blood. This receptor was obtained from a woman between 55 and 75 years old with COVID-19, enrolled during active disease. CDR3 in amino acids: CASSQDSTVYNEQFF. Here the CDR3 DNA reads TGTGCCAGCAGCCAAGATAGCACCGTATACAATGAGCAGTTCTTC.